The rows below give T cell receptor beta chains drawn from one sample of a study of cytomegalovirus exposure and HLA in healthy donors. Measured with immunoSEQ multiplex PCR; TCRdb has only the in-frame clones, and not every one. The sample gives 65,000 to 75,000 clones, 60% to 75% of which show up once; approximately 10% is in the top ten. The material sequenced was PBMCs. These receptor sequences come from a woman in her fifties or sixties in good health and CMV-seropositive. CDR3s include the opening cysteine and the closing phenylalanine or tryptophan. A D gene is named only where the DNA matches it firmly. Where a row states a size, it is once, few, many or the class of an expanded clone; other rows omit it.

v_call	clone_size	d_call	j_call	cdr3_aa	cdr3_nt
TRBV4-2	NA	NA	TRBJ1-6	CASSQNLRVYNSPLHF	TGTGCCAGCAGCCAGAACCTCCGGGTTTATAATTCACCCCTCCACTTT
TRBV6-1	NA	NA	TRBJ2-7	CASSESQGPYEQYF	TGTGCCAGCAGTGAATCCCAGGGTCCCTACGAGCAGTACTTC
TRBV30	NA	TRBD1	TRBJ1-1	CAWSVGQGAPWTEAFF	TGTGCCTGGAGTGTTGGACAGGGGGCGCCGTGGACTGAAGCTTTCTTT
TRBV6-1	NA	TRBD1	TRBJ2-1	CASTHTGEQRSEQFF	TGTGCCAGCACCCACACAGGGGAGCAGCGTTCTGAGCAGTTCTTC
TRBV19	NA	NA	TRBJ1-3	CASRGSGNTIYF	TGTGCCAGCAGGGGATCCGGAAACACCATATATTTT
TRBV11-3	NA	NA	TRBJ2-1	CASSLGAGYNEQFF	TGTGCCAGCAGCTTAGGGGCAGGGTACAATGAGCAGTTCTTC
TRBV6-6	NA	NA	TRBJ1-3	CASSYSTGGNTIYF	TGTGCCAGCAGTTACTCAACAGGTGGAAACACCATATATTTT
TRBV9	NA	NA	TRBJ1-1	CASSVGQLMNTEAFF	TGTGCCAGCAGCGTCGGACAACTAATGAACACTGAAGCTTTCTTT
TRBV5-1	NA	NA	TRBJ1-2	CASSLESDYGYTF	TGCGCCAGCAGCTTGGAGTCAGACTATGGCTACACCTTC
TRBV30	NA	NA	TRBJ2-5	CAWSGQGGETQYF	TGTGCCTGGAGTGGGCAGGGGGGAGAGACCCAGTACTTC
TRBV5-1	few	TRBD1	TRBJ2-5	CASTRTGGMGETQYF	TGCGCCAGCACTAGGACAGGGGGCATGGGAGAGACCCAGTACTTC
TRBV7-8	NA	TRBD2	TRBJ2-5	CASSSSLTSVETQYF	TGTGCCAGCAGCTCGAGTCTGACTAGCGTCGAGACCCAGTACTTC
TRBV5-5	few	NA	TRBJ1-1	CASSFGRGGTEAFF	TGTGCCAGCAGCTTTGGTAGGGGAGGGACTGAAGCTTTCTTT
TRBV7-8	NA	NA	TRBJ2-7	CASSGAGSAAYEQYF	TGTGCCAGCAGCGGCGCCGGGTCCGCCGCCTACGAGCAGTACTTC
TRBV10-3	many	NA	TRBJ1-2	CAISESDYYHGYTF	TGTGCCATCAGTGAGTCGGACTACTATCATGGCTACACCTTC
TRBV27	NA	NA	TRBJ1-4	CASSLTAGGEKLFF	TGTGCCAGCAGTTTAACAGCCGGAGGGGAAAAACTGTTTTTT
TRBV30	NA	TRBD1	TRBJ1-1	CAWSIRQGYTEAFF	TGTGCCTGGAGTATTCGACAGGGCTACACTGAAGCTTTCTTT
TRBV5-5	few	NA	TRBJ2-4	CASSFPGGPGGKNIQYF	TGTGCCAGCAGCTTTCCGGGCGGGCCAGGCGGTAAAAACATTCAGTACTTC
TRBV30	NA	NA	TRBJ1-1	CAWSRNLAEAFF	TGTGCCTGGAGCAGGAATCTCGCTGAAGCTTTCTTT
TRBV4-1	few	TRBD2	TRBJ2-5	CASSQDGLAVETQYF	TGCGCCAGCAGCCAAGATGGCCTAGCGGTGGAGACCCAGTACTTC
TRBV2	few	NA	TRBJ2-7	CASSGQLEQYF	TGTGCCAGCAGTGGACAGCTTGAGCAGTACTTC
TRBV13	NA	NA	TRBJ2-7	CASSRTSGEQYF	TGTGCCAGCAGCCGAACATCAGGTGAGCAGTACTTC
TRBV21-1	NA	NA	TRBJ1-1	CASRGGRRNTEAFF	TGTGCCAGCAGGGGGGGACGGAGGAACACTGAAGCTTTCTTT
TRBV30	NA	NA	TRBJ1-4	CAWSVAGKTNEKLFF	TGTGCCTGGAGTGTAGCAGGGAAAACTAATGAAAAACTGTTTTTT
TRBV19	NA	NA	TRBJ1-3	CASSIGGRGPRSGNTIYF	TGTGCCAGTAGTATTGGGGGGAGAGGACCGCGCTCTGGAAACACCATATATTTT
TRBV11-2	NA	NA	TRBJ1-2	CASSPNGGARDYTF	TGTGCCAGCAGCCCCAACGGGGGGGCCCGGGACTACACCTTC
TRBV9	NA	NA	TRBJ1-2	CASSVGLYGYTF	TGTGCCAGCAGCGTGGGGCTCTATGGCTACACCTTC
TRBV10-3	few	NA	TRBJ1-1	CAISGDLGEENTEAFF	TGTGCCATCAGTGGCGACCTTGGGGAGGAGAACACTGAAGCTTTCTTT
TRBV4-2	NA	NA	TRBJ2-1	CASSQDRRDQFF	TGTGCCAGCAGCCAAGATCGGAGGGATCAGTTCTTC
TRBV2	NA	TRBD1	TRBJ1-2	CASTPGGGDYGYTF	TGTGCCAGCACTCCAGGGGGCGGGGACTATGGCTACACCTTC
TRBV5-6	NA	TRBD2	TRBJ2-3	CASSSLGRGGADTQYF	TGTGCCAGCAGCTCCCTGGGGAGGGGTGGTGCAGATACGCAGTATTTT
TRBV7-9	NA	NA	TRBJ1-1	CASSRGTSGSEAFF	TGTGCCAGCAGCCGAGGGACTAGCGGGTCTGAAGCTTTCTTT
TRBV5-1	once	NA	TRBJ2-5	CASSFLGSLGAETQYF	TGCGCCAGCAGCTTTCTAGGGTCCTTGGGGGCGGAGACCCAGTACTTC
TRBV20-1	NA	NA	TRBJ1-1	CSAQGQSEAFF	TGCAGTGCCCAGGGTCAGAGTGAAGCTTTCTTT
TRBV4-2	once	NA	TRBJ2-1	CASSQDGSETAQFF	TGTGCCAGCAGCCAAGATGGCTCAGAGACAGCGCAGTTCTTC
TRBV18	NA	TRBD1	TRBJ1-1	CASSTQTGHAEAFF	TGTGCCAGCTCAACCCAGACAGGGCACGCTGAAGCTTTCTTT
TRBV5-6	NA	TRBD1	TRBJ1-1	CASSNLGTGGFTEAFF	TGTGCCAGCAGCAACCTAGGGACAGGTGGATTCACTGAAGCTTTCTTT
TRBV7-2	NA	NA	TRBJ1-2	CASSLRFTGGYTF	TGTGCCAGCAGCTTGCGGTTCACTGGTGGCTACACCTTC
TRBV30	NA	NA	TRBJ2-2	CAWSVLVDTGELFF	TGTGCCTGGAGTGTACTAGTTGACACCGGGGAGCTGTTTTTT
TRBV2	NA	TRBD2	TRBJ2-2	CASSERGGGNTGELFF	TGTGCCAGCAGCGAGCGGGGGGGCGGGAACACCGGGGAGCTGTTTTTT
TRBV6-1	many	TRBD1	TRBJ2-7	CASSEGQGAHEQYF	TGTGCCAGCAGTGAAGGGCAGGGGGCCCACGAGCAGTACTTC
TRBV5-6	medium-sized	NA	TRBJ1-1	CASSLGVDTEAFF	TGTGCCAGCAGCCTAGGGGTGGACACTGAAGCTTTCTTT
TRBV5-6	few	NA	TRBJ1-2	CASSLPAEKYGYTF	TGTGCCAGCAGCTTGCCAGCGGAAAAGTATGGCTACACCTTC
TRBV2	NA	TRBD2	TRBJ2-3	CASSTSGGGDTQYF	TGTGCCAGCAGTACGAGCGGGGGTGGAGATACGCAGTATTTT
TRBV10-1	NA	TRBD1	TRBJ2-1	CASSDGATGKNEQFF	TGCGCCAGCAGTGATGGGGCGACAGGGAAAAATGAGCAGTTCTTC
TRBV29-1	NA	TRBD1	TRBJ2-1	CSVYLGLQGNEQFF	TGCAGCGTTTACCTAGGGCTACAGGGGAATGAGCAGTTCTTC
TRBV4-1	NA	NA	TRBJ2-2	CASSPRGTGPSTGELFF	TGCGCCAGCAGCCCCCGCGGCACAGGGCCGAGCACCGGGGAGCTGTTTTTT
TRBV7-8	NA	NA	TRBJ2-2	CASSLSGGATGELFF	TGTGCCAGCAGCTTAAGCGGAGGGGCCACCGGGGAGCTGTTTTTT
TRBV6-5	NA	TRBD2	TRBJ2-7	CASSRGGSSSYEQYF	TGTGCCAGCAGTCGGGGGGGCAGTAGCTCCTACGAGCAGTACTTC
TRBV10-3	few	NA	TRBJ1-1	CAISPGVTEAFF	TGTGCCATCAGCCCAGGGGTCACTGAAGCTTTCTTT
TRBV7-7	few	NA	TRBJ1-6	CASSPRSADNSPLHF	TGTGCTAGCAGCCCGCGCTCCGCTGATAATTCACCCCTCCACTTT
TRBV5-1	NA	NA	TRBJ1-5	CASSLDPSPYSNQPQHF	TGCGCCAGCAGCTTGGACCCATCTCCCTATAGCAATCAGCCCCAGCATTTT
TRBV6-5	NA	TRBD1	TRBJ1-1	CASSSQGVAEAFF	TGTGCCAGCAGTTCCCAGGGGGTAGCTGAAGCTTTCTTT
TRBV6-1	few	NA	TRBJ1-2	CASSERWTREGYTF	TGTGCCAGCAGTGAAAGATGGACGAGGGAAGGCTACACCTTC
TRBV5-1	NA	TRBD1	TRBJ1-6	CASSFGWDRVPSLHF	TGCGCCAGCAGCTTCGGATGGGACAGGGTTCCCTCACTCCACTTT
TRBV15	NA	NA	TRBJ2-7	CATSRAEQGVSYEQYF	TGTGCCACCAGCAGAGCGGAACAGGGAGTTTCCTACGAGCAGTACTTC
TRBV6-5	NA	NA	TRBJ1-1	CASKRSGGGTEAFF	TGTGCCAGCAAACGATCCGGGGGGGGCACTGAAGCTTTCTTT
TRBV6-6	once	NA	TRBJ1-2	CASESQQAHYGYTF	TGTGCCAGCGAGTCCCAACAGGCACACTATGGCTACACCTTC